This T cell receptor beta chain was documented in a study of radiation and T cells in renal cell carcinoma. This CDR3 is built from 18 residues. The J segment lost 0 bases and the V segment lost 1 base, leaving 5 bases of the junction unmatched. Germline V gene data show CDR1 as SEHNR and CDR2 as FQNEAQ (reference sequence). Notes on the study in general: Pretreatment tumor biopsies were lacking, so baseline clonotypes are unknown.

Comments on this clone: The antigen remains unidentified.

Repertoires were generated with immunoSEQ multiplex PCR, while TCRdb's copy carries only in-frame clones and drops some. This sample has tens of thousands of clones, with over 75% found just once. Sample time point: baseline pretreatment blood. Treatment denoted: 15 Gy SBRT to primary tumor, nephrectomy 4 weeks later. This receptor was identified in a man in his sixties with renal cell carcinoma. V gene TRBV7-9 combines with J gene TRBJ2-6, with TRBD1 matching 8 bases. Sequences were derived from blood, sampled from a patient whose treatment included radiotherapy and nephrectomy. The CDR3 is CASSLGGQGLSGANVLTF. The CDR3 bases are TGTGCCAGCAGCTTAGGTGGACAGGGCCTCTCTGGGGCCAACGTCCTGACTTTC.